Shown below are 31 T cell receptor beta chains from a single sample sequenced in a study of blood T cell repertoires in COVID-19 (dated by TCRdb to between 2020 and 2021). Library preparation employed the immunoSEQ multiplex PCR assay. TCRdb took this table from immuneACCESS and kept in-frame rearrangements with V and J called. Such tables lack part of the clones; where checked against another copy, unresolved V genes explain under half of the gap, and the rest is unexplained. The sample table shows over 100,000 clones, and 85% to 90% are seen once. The ten largest clones add up to approximately 11% of the sample. The sequenced sample consisted of peripheral blood. The receptors here all came from an older man with acute or convalescent COVID-19.

The gene calls are TRBV2 and TRBJ1-2; TRBD1 agrees at 7 bases. The CDR3 is made up of 14 amino acids. Per germline, CDR1 SNHLY and CDR2 FYNNEI. Unmatched junction bases numbered 9, after V lost 7 bases and J lost 4 bases. The CDR3 DNA reads TGTGCCAGCACCGGGGACAGTGACCTCTATGGCTACACCTTC. Amino acids: CASTGDSDLYGYTF.

This clone is a singleton in its sample. The V and J genes are TRBV7-2 and TRBJ1-2; 10 bases are a match to TRBD1. The CDR3 contains 15 residues. With V trimmed by 3 bases and J by 7 bases, 8 bases remained unmatched. Germline V lookup: CDR1 SGHTA, CDR2 FQGNSA. Here the CDR3 reads CASSFEDRGLLGYTF. CDR3 nucleotide sequence: TGTGCCAGCAGCTTCGAAGACAGGGGGCTACTTGGCTACACCTTC.

This rearrangement joins TRBV7-2 to TRBJ2-3; 7 bases match TRBD2. Trimming took 1 base from V and 4 from J; bases not matched to a gene: 8. The CDR3 loop spans 16 amino acids. Germline CDR1 is SGHTA and CDR2 is FQGNSA. The CDR3 reads CASSLGGGTLADTQYF. CDR3 coding DNA: TGTGCCAGCAGCTTAGGCGGGGGTACCCTGGCAGATACGCAGTATTTT.

The J gene is TRBJ1-1, the V gene TRBV2; D not resolved. Germline-derived CDR1 and CDR2 are SNHLY and FYNNEI. The CDR3 has 13 residues. V gave up 2 bases and J gave up 4 bases, with 8 bases separating them. The CDR3 reads CASSEKSTTEAFF. CDR3 DNA sequence: TGTGCCAGCAGTGAAAAGAGTACCACTGAAGCTTTCTTT.

The chain couples TRBV20-1 to TRBJ1-1; D may be TRBD1 (6 bases). Germline V gene lookup returns CDR1 DFQATT and CDR2 SNEGSKA (reference sequence). Deletions cut 2 bases from V and 8 bases from J, with 9 bases between. The CDR3 has 11 amino acids. In DNA form, the CDR3 reads TGCAGTGCTAGAATAGGACAGGAAGCTTTCTTT. Protein: CSARIGQEAFF.

The J gene is TRBJ1-2, the V gene TRBV5-3, with a weak D call TRBD1 (5 bases). TRBV5-3 is placed among ORFs of uncertain function. The CDR3 covers 14 residues. V shed 5 bases and J shed 1 base, with 12 bases lying between them. DNA of the CDR3: TGTGCCAGAAGTACGACAGCTAATAACTATGGCTACACCTTC. It is translated as CARSTTANNYGYTF.

The rearrangement joins TRBV10-3 to TRBJ2-1, with D possibly TRBD1 on 8 matching bases. Trimming left V 11 bases short and J 1 base short, with 15 bases between. The CDR3 covers 14 residues. CDR1 ENHRY and CDR2 SYGVKD come from the germline V gene. The CDR3 nucleotides read TGTGCCGTCAAACAGGGGGGGTCCTACAATGAGCAGTTCTTC. It encodes CAVKQGGSYNEQFF.

The rearrangement uses TRBV23-1 and TRBJ1-1; unclear D gene. TRBV23-1 carries the ORF label, with uncertain function. V lost 7 bases and J 5 bases, leaving 20 bases between the germline ends. The CDR3 has 15 residues. CDR3 DNA sequence: TGCGCCAGCATCTGCGGAGAGGTCCCCTGGACTGAAGCTTTCTTT. Encoded protein: CASICGEVPWTEAFF.

This clone was observed once. The rearrangement links TRBV7-2 to TRBJ2-7; TRBD1 might be the D (6 bases). The CDR3 covers 15 residues. Trimming left V 5 bases short and J 0 bases short, with 14 bases between. CDR1 and CDR2 from the germline V gene are SGHTA and FQGNSA. The DNA for the CDR3 is TGTGCCAGCAGCCGGGGACAACTAATCTCCTACGAGCAGTACTTC. Its translation: CASSRGQLISYEQYF.

V gene TRBV3-1 (or the pseudogene TRBV3-2) combines with J gene TRBJ1-2, with D perhaps TRBD1 (6 bases). Germline lookup yields CDR1 LGHDT and CDR2 YNNKEL (reference sequence). This CDR3 contains 15 residues. The V end lost 6 bases, the J end lost 8 bases, and 22 bases lay between the germline ends. CDR3 sequence: CASRQGNFPTMGYTF. CDR3 nucleotides: TGTGCCAGCAGACAGGGCAATTTCCCTACTATGGGCTACACCTTC.

This clone was seen a few times. The J gene is TRBJ2-1, the V gene TRBV7-2, with a weak D call TRBD1 (6 bases). CDR1 is SGHTA, CDR2 FQGNSA, per germline. The CDR3 consists of 16 residues. Trimming stripped 4 bases from V and 3 bases from J, with 16 bases between. CDR3 in amino acids: CASSSSGGGVYNEQFF. CDR3 coding DNA: TGTGCCAGCAGCTCCTCTGGGGGCGGAGTCTACAATGAGCAGTTCTTC.

The chain carries TRBV5-8 and TRBJ2-3; 9 nucleotides match TRBD1. Germline V lookup: CDR1 SGHTS, CDR2 YDEGEE. This CDR3 is built from 15 residues. The junction had 2 bases not matched to a gene; V was cut back by 0 bases and J by 3 bases. Here the CDR3 reads CASSLDGTGTDTQYF. CDR3 bases: TGTGCCAGCAGCTTGGATGGGACAGGGACAGATACGCAGTATTTT.

The V and J genes are TRBV7-8 and TRBJ2-7; D is unclear. Germline V gene data show CDR1 as SGHVS and CDR2 as FQNEAQ. The ends were cut back, 4 bases at V and 0 bases at J, with 13 bases in the middle. The CDR3 consists of 15 residues. For the CDR3, the DNA is TGTGCCAGCAGCTCAAAGGAACTAACCTCCTACGAGCAGTACTTC. Translated, it gives CASSSKELTSYEQYF.

The genes are TRBV14 and TRBJ2-2; 11 bases match TRBD2. Trimming at V came to 1 base and at J to 1 base, leaving 2 bases not matched to a gene. This CDR3 is 17 amino acids long. Germline-derived CDR1 and CDR2 are SGHDN and FVKESK. The CDR3 DNA follows: TGTGCCAGCAGCCAAGCAACTAGCGGGAGGAACACCGGGGAGCTGTTTTTT. This codes for CASSQATSGRNTGELFF.

The chain couples TRBV4-1 to TRBJ1-4; a weak D match, TRBD1 (5 bases). Trimming cost V 4 bases and J 5 bases, with 17 bases left between them. Germline CDR1 reads MGHRA; CDR2 reads YSYEKL. The CDR3 totals 16 residues. CDR3 loop: CASSREGSGGNEKLFF. The CDR3 DNA reads as TGCGCCAGCAGCCGAGAGGGTTCGGGGGGAAATGAAAAACTGTTTTTT.

The chain joins TRBV7-6 to TRBJ2-2, with D possibly TRBD2 on 6 matching bases. Deletions cut 6 bases from V and 5 bases from J, with 13 bases between. The CDR3 spans 14 residues. Germline CDR1 reads SGHVS; CDR2 reads FNYEAQ. This CDR3 reads CASSLGRGTGELFF. The CDR3, as DNA: TGTGCCAGCAGTCTCGGACGGGGGACCGGGGAGCTGTTTTTT.

V and J are TRBV6-6 and TRBJ2-1, with 14 nucleotides matching TRBD2. This CDR3 region has 18 residues. Germline values: CDR1 MNHNY, CDR2 SVGAGI (reference sequence). J lost 7 bases, V lost 5 bases, and 13 bases had no gene match. The CDR3, as DNA: TGTGCCAGCAGTCTCAACCGACTAGCGGGGGGGCCTGGTAATGAGCAGTTCTTC. Protein product: CASSLNRLAGGPGNEQFF.

This clone came up a few times. The CDR3 region has the DNA TGTGCCAGCAGTGACGGGTACACTGAAGCTTTCTTT. Encoded protein: CASSDGYTEAFF. The chain employs TRBV2 and TRBJ1-1, with D hard to call. CDR3 length: 12 residues. Trimming cost V 3 bases and J 3 bases, with 5 bases left between them. Per the germline V gene, CDR1 is SNHLY and CDR2 is FYNNEI.

The chain couples TRBV6-2 or TRBV6-3 to TRBJ2-2, with D hard to call. There are 11 residues in the CDR3. The V gene's germline CDR1 is MNHEY and CDR2 SVGEGT. V lost 2 bases and J 8 bases, leaving 3 bases between the germline ends. CDR3 in DNA: TGTGCCAGCAGTTACGCGGGGGAGCTGTTTTTT. Translated: CASSYAGELFF.

This chain uses TRBV6-1 with TRBJ2-1; 8 nucleotides match TRBD1. The CDR3 is 16 amino acids. The trim removed 4 bases at V and 6 bases at J, leaving 11 bases unmatched. Looked up from germline, CDR1 is MNHNS and CDR2 is SASEGT. CDR3: CASSGGTGIFGNEQFF. Here the CDR3 DNA reads TGTGCCAGCAGTGGAGGGACAGGTATTTTCGGCAATGAGCAGTTCTTC.

The gene calls are TRBV9 and TRBJ1-2, with D unclear. CDR3 length: 11 amino acids. Germline loops: CDR1 SGDLS, CDR2 YYNGEE. V gave up 3 bases and J gave up 2 bases, with 2 bases separating them. This CDR3 is CASSANYGYTF. The CDR3, as DNA: TGTGCCAGCAGCGCGAACTATGGCTACACCTTC.

This clone was seen once. The chain employs TRBV6-5 and TRBJ1-1; 7 bases fit TRBD1. J gave up 6 bases and V 5 bases, and 9 bases lay outside the gene matches. The CDR3 runs 14 residues. The germline CDR1 and CDR2 sequences are MNHEY and SVGAGI. The CDR3 protein is CASSLRDRGSEAFF. The CDR3 DNA follows: TGTGCCAGCAGTCTCCGGGACAGAGGGTCTGAAGCTTTCTTT.

The chain is built from TRBV10-3 and TRBJ2-2, with 8 bases matching TRBD2. Unmatched junction bases numbered 4, after V lost 3 bases and J lost 4 bases. The CDR3 is 15 residues long. CDR1 and CDR2 (germline): ENHRY, SYGVKD. The CDR3 loop reads CAISDLAGGTGELFF. In nucleotides, the CDR3 is TGTGCCATCAGTGATCTTGCGGGGGGCACCGGGGAGCTGTTTTTT.

The V call is TRBV4-3, the J call TRBJ1-1, with TRBD1 matching over 7 bases. V shed 4 bases and J 7 bases; nucleotides not matched to a gene: 6. Per the germline V gene, CDR1 is LGHNA and CDR2 is YSLEER. The CDR3 covers 13 residues. Written as DNA, the CDR3 is TGCGCCAGCAGCCTCCAGGGGGGCCTTGAAGCTTTCTTT. It codes for CASSLQGGLEAFF.

There are a few counts of this clone. The rearrangement joins TRBV18 to TRBJ1-6; maybe TRBD1 (5 bases). Germline V CDR1 and CDR2: KGHSH, LQKENI. The CDR3 covers 18 residues. Trimming left V 3 bases short and J 4 bases short, with 19 bases between. CDR3 bases: TGTGCCAGCTCACCCTCCTGGAGGGGCGAGTTTTATAATTCACCCCTCCACTTT. Protein sequence: CASSPSWRGEFYNSPLHF. Filled out from reference TRBV18 and TRBJ1-6, the complete variable domain reads NAGVMQNPRHLVRRRGQEARLRCSPMKGHSHVYWYRQLPEEGLKFMVYLQKENIIDESGMPKERFSAEFPKEGPSILRIQQVVRGDSAAYFCASSPSWRGEFYNSPLHFGNGTRLTVT.

This chain uses TRBV2 with TRBJ2-5; 10 nucleotides line up with TRBD1. V gave up 5 bases and J gave up 2 bases; unmatched junction bases: 5. The CDR3 covers 15 residues. CDR1 and CDR2 from the germline V gene are SNHLY and FYNNEI. The CDR3 spells CASSPDRGRQETQYF. CDR3 in DNA: TGTGCCAGCAGTCCAGACAGGGGGCGGCAAGAGACCCAGTACTTC.

The chain combines TRBV2 with TRBJ2-7; possible D gene TRBD1, 6 bases. This CDR3 comprises 14 residues. The germline V and J ends were trimmed by 8 bases and 0 bases, with 14 bases remaining between them. The germline V gene has CDR1 SNHLY and CDR2 FYNNEI. The CDR3 region has the DNA TGTGCCAGCTCCCGGGACACGAGCTCCTACGAGCAGTACTTC. This gives the protein CASSRDTSSYEQYF.

This sequence joins TRBV5-6 and TRBJ1-1, with unresolved D. This CDR3 contains 11 residues. The V end was cut by 5 bases, the J end by 4 bases, with 6 bases between. Germline CDR1 reads SGHDT; CDR2 reads YYEEEE. CDR3 residues: CASRSSTEAFF. The CDR3 DNA reads as TGTGCCAGCAGGTCGAGCACTGAAGCTTTCTTT.

The chain employs TRBV18 and TRBJ1-2; tentative D call: TRBD1 (5 bases). The CDR3 has 14 amino acids. Trimming took off 0 bases at V and 2 bases at J, with 7 bases between the two ends. Germline CDR1 KGHSH, CDR2 LQKENI. The CDR3 DNA reads as TGTGCCAGCTCACCACCTGCAGGGAACTATGGCTACACCTTC. Translating it yields CASSPPAGNYGYTF. The whole variable domain, remainder taken from reference TRBV18 and TRBJ1-2, is NAGVMQNPRHLVRRRGQEARLRCSPMKGHSHVYWYRQLPEEGLKFMVYLQKENIIDESGMPKERFSAEFPKEGPSILRIQQVVRGDSAAYFCASSPPAGNYGYTFGSGTRLTVV.

This chain links TRBV7-9 with TRBJ1-2; 10 bases are a match to TRBD1. With 1 base clipped from V and 6 bases from J, the junction kept 2 bases outside the gene matches. The germline gives CDR1 SEHNR, CDR2 FQNEAQ (reference sequence). This CDR3 is built from 14 residues. The chain's CDR3 is CASSLGGQGHGYTF. CDR3 coding DNA: TGTGCCAGCAGCTTAGGGGGACAGGGGCATGGCTACACCTTC.

This clone was detected ten times or more. CDR3 sequence reads: CASSLEGEYNEQFF. CDR3 DNA sequence: TGTGCCAGCAGCTTGGAAGGAGAGTACAATGAGCAGTTCTTC. The chain employs TRBV13 and TRBJ2-1; D is undetermined. The CDR3 is 14 amino acids. Germline V gene lookup returns CDR1 PRHDT and CDR2 FYEKMQ (reference sequence). V was pared by 3 bases and J by 4 bases, with 10 bases between.